This TCR beta chain stems from a study of T cell repertoires in cytomegalovirus infection. Study summary: Public TCR beta signatures provided an indication of both CMV infection and a matching HLA type. Study observations and caveats: CMV carriers having the relevant HLA were flagged by cumulative public TCR beta family frequency.

TCRdb passed the reads through MiXCR, listing each CDR3 protein once. The sample contains about 58,000 distinct CDR3 sequences, 20% to 25% of which appear only once. With regard to this clonotype: Antigen specificity is unknown.

Trimming shortened V by 6 bases and J by 6 bases, and 9 bases separated the two germline ends. The CDR3 extends over 12 amino acids. Sample: CD8+ T cells from cultured PBMCs, taken from culture after CMV antigen stimulation. The chain uses TRBV12-3 or TRBV12-4 and TRBJ2-1; possible D gene TRBD1, 6 bases. This TCR came from a human donor in good health (CMV status not recorded). Some clones in this sample may be carry-over from other donors' samples. CDR3 sequence (DNA): TGTGCCAGCAGCCCAGGGGCCAATGAGCAGTTCTTC. This translates into CASSPGANEQFF.